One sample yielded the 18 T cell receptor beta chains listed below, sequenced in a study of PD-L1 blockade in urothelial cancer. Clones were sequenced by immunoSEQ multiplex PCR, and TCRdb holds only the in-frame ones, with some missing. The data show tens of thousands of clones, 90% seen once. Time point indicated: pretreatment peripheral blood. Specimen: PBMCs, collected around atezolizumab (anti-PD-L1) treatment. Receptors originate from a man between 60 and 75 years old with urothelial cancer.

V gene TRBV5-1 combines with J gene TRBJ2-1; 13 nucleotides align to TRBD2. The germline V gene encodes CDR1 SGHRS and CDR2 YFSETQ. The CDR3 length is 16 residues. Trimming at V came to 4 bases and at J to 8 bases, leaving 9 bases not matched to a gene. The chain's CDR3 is CASSVTGTSGTYEQFF. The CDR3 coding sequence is TGCGCCAGCAGCGTAACCGGGACTAGCGGGACTTATGAGCAGTTCTTC.

Here the CDR3 reads CASNFQGGSYEQYF. The CDR3 DNA sequence: TGTGCCAGCAATTTCCAAGGGGGTTCCTACGAGCAGTACTTC. J is TRBJ2-7 and V is TRBV28, with a weak D call TRBD1 (6 bases). V lost 7 bases, J lost 1 base, and 14 bases lay in between. Germline V gene sequence: CDR1 MDHEN, CDR2 SYDVKM. The CDR3 contains 14 residues.

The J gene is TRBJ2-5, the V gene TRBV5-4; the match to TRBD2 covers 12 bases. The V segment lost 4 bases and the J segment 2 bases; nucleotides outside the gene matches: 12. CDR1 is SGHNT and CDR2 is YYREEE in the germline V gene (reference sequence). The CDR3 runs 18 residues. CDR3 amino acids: CASSSTGTSGWIQETQYF. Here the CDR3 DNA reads TGTGCCAGCAGCAGCACCGGGACTAGCGGGTGGATTCAAGAGACCCAGTACTTC.

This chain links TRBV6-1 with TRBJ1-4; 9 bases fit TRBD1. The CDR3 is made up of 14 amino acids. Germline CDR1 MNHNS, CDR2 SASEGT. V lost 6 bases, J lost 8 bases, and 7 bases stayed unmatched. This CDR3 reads CASRAGTGKEKLFF. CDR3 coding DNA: TGTGCCAGCAGGGCCGGGACAGGGAAGGAAAAACTGTTTTTT.

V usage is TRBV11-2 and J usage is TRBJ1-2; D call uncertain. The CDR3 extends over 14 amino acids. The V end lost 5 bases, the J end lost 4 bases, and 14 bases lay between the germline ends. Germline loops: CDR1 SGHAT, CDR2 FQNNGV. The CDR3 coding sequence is TGTGCCAGCAGCCCGCGGAGGGTTAGCTATGGCTACACCTTC. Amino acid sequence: CASSPRRVSYGYTF.

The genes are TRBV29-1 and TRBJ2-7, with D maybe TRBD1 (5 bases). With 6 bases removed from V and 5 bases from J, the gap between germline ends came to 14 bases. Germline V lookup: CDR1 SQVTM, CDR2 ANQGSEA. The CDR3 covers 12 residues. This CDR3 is CSVPGHSNEQYF. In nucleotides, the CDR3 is TGCAGCGTCCCCGGACACTCTAACGAGCAGTACTTC.

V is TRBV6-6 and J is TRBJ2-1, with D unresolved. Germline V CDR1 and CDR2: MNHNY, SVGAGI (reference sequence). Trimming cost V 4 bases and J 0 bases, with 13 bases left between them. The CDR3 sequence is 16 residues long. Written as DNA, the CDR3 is TGTGCCAGCAGTTTCCCTGGGCGAGTCTCCTACAATGAGCAGTTCTTC. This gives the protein CASSFPGRVSYNEQFF.

CDR3: CAWSRGTGGAGYF. The CDR3 nucleotides read TGTGCCTGGAGTCGAGGGACAGGGGGCGCTGGGTACTTC. J is TRBJ2-7 and V is TRBV30, with 12 bases fitting TRBD1. CDR1 is GTSNPN, CDR2 SVGIG, per germline (reference sequence). The V gene end was trimmed by 2 bases and the J gene end by 12 bases; junction bases not matched to a gene: 8. This CDR3 has 13 amino acids. The full variable domain, its missing parts supplied by reference TRBV30 and TRBJ2-7, is SQTIHQWPATLVQPVGSPLSLECTVEGTSNPNLYWYRQAAGRGLQLLFYSVGIGQISSEVPQNLSASRPQDRQFILSSKKLLLSDSGFYLCAWSRGTGGAGYFGPGTRLTVT.

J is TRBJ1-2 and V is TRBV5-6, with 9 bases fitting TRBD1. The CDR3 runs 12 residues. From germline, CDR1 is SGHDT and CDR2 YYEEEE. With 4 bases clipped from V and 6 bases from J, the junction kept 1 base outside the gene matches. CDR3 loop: CASSRTGDGYTF. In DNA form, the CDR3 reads TGTGCCAGCAGCCGGACAGGGGATGGCTACACCTTC.

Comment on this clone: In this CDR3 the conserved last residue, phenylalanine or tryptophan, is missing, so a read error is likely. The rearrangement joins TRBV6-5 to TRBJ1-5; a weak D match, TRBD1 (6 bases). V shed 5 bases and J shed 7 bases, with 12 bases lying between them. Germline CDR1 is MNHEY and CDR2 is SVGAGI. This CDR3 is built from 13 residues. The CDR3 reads CASSLQQGQPQHL. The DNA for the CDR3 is TGTGCCAGCAGTCTGCAACAGGGACAGCCCCAGCATCTT.

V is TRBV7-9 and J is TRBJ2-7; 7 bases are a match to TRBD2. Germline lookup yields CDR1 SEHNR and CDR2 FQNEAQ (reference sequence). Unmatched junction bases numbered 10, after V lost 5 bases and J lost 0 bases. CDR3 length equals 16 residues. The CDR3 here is CASSGQDSGYSYEQYF. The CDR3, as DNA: TGTGCCAGCAGCGGGCAAGATAGCGGGTACTCCTACGAGCAGTACTTC.

CDR3 protein: CASSLGGITDTQYF. The CDR3 nucleotides are TGTGCCAGCAGCTTGGGCGGGATCACAGATACGCAGTATTTT. The gene calls are TRBV7-9 and TRBJ2-3; maybe TRBD2 (6 bases). Trimming stripped 3 bases from V and 2 bases from J, with 9 bases between. Germline CDR1 and CDR2: SEHNR and FQNEAQ (reference sequence). The CDR3 contains 14 residues.

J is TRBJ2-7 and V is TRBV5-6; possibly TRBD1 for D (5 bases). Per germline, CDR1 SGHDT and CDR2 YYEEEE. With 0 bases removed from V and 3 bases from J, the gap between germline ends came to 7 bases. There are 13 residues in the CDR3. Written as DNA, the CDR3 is TGTGCCAGCAGCTTGGGGACAAACTACGAGCAGTACTTC. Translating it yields CASSLGTNYEQYF.

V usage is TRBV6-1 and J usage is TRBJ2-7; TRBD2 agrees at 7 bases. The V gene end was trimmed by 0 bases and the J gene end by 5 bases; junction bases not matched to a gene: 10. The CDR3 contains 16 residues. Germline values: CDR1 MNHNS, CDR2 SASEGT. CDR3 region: CASSEAASPAGDEQYF. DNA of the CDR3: TGTGCCAGCAGTGAAGCGGCATCCCCCGCGGGGGACGAGCAGTACTTC.

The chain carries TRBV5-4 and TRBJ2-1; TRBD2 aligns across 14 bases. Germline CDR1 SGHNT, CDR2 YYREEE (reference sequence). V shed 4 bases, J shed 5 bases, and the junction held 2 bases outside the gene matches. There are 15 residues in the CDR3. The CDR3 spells CASSLGLAGDNEQFF. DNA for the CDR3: TGTGCCAGCAGCCTGGGACTAGCGGGGGACAATGAGCAGTTCTTC.

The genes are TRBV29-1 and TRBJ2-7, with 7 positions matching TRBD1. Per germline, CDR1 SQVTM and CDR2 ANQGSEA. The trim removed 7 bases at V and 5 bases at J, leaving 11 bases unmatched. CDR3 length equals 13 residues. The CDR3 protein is CSATGAVNNEQYF. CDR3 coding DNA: TGCAGCGCTACAGGGGCTGTAAATAACGAGCAGTACTTC.

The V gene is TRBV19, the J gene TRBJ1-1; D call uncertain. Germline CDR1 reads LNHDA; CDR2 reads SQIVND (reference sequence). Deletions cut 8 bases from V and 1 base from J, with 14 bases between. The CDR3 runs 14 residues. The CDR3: CASGEIIWNTEAFF. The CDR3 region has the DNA TGTGCCAGTGGGGAGATAATATGGAACACTGAAGCTTTCTTT.

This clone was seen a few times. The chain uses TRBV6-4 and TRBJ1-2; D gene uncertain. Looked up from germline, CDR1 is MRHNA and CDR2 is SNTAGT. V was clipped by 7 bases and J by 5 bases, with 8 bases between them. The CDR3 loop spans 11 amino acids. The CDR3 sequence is CASTAVYGYTF. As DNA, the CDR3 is TGTGCCAGCACCGCAGTATATGGCTACACCTTC.